This TCR beta chain derives from a study of T cell responses to AZD1222 COVID-19 vaccine. This table comes from immunoSEQ multiplex PCR, and its TCRdb copy is limited to in-frame clones, with some not included. The sample has about 130,000 clones, roughly 90% seen once; the top ten hold around 3.5%. The junction had 9 bases not matched to a gene; V was cut back by 0 bases and J by 4 bases. The CDR3 runs 16 residues. Germline lookup yields CDR1 SGHDT and CDR2 YYEEEE. The sample in question was peripheral blood, obtained 28 days after the second AZD1222 dose. The TCR was taken from an adult who received the AZD1222 COVID-19 vaccine. V gene TRBV5-6 combines with J gene TRBJ2-7; TRBD1 agrees at 8 bases. CDR3 coding DNA: TGTGCCAGCAGCTTGGCTGGACAGGGAGTCGTTTACGAGCAGTACTTC. Protein sequence: CASSLAGQGVVYEQYF.